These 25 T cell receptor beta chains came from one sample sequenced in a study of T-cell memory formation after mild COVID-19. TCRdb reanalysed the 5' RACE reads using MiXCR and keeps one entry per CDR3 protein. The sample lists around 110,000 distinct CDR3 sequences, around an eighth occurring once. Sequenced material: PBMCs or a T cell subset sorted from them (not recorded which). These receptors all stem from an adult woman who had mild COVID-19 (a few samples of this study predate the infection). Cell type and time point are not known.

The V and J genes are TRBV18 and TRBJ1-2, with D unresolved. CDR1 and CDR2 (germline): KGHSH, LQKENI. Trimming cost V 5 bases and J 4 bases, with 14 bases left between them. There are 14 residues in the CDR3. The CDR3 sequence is CASSLEENGYGYTF. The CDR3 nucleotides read TGTGCCAGCTCATTAGAGGAAAACGGCTATGGCTACACCTTC.

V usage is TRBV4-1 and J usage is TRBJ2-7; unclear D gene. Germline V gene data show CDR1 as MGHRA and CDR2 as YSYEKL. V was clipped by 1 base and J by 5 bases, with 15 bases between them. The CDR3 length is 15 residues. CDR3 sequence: CASSQVLDPRHEQYF. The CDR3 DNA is TGCGCCAGCAGCCAAGTCTTAGACCCTCGGCACGAGCAGTACTTC.

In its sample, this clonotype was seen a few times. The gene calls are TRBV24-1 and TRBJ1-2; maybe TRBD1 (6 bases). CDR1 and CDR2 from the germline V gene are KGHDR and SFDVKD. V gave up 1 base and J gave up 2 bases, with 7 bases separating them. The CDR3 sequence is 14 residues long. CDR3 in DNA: TGTGCCACCAGTGATTTCGACAGGAACTATGGCTACACCTTC. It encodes CATSDFDRNYGYTF.

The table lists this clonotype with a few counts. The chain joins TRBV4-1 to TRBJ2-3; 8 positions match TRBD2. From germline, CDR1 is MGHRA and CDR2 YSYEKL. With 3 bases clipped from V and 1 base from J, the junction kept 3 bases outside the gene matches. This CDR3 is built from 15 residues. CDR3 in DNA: TGCGCCAGCAGCCAGGATAGCGGGGGCACAGATACGCAGTATTTT. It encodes CASSQDSGGTDTQYF.

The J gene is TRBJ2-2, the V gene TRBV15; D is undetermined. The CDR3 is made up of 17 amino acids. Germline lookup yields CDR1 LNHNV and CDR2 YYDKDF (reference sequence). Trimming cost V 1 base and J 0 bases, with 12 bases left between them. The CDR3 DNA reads TGTGCCACCAGCAGAGGCTTCAATACCGCGAACACCGGGGAGCTGTTTTTT. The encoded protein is CATSRGFNTANTGELFF.

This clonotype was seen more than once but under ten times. The CDR3 spells CASRGGNEQFF. The DNA of the CDR3 is TGTGCCAGCCGTGGGGGGAATGAGCAGTTCTTC. The genes are TRBV7-9 and TRBJ2-1; TRBD2 is a possible D gene (6 bases). The CDR3 sequence is 11 residues long. Per germline, CDR1 SEHNR and CDR2 FQNEAQ (reference sequence). V lost 8 bases, J lost 7 bases, and 9 bases lay in between.

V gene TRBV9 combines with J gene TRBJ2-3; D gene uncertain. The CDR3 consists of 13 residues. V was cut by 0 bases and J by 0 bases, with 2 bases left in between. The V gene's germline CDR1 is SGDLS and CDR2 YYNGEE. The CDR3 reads CASSVGSTDTQYF. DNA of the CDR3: TGTGCCAGCAGCGTAGGTAGCACAGATACGCAGTATTTT.

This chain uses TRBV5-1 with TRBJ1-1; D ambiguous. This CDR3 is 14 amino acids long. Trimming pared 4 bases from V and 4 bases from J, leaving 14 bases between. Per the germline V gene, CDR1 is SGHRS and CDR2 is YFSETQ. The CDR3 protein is CASSHTRDGTEAFF. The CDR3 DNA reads TGCGCCAGCAGCCACACGAGGGATGGCACTGAAGCTTTCTTT. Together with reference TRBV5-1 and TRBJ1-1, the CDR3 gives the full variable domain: KAGVTQTPRYLIKTRGQQVTLSCSPISGHRSVSWYQQTPGQGLQFLFEYFSETQRNKGNFPGRFSGRQFSNSRSEMNVSTLELGDSALYLCASSHTRDGTEAFFGQGTRLTVV.

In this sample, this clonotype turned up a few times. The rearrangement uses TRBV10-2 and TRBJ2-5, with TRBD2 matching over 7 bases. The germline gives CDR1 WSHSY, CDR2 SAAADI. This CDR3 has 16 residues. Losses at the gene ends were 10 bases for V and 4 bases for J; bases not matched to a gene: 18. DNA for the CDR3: TGCGCCACTAATGTGGGGGGGTCCGAGGGTGCAGAGACCCAGTACTTC. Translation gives CATNVGGSEGAETQYF.

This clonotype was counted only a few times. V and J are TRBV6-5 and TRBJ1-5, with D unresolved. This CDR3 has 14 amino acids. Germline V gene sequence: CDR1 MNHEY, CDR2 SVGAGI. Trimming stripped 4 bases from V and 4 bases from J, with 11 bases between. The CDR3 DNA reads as TGTGCCAGCAGTTTGTTAGGACGAAATCAGCCCCAGCATTTT. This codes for CASSLLGRNQPQHF.

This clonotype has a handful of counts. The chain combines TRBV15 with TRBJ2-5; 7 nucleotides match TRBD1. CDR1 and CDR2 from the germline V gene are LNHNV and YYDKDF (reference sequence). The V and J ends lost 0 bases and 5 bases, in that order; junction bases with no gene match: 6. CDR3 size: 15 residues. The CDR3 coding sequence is TGTGCCACCAGCAGAGACGGCGGCAGGGGGGAGACCCAGTACTTC. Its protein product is CATSRDGGRGETQYF. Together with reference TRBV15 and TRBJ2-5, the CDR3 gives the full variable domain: DAMVIQNPRYQVTQFGKPVTLSCSQTLNHNVMYWYQQKSSQAPKLLFHYYDKDFNNEADTPDNFQSRRPNTSFCFLDIRSPGLGDTAMYLCATSRDGGRGETQYFGPGTRLLVL.

CDR3 in amino acids: CASSLGVATTEAFF. In DNA, the CDR3 is TGCGCCAGCAGCCTGGGAGTGGCTACCACTGAAGCTTTCTTT. The rearrangement uses TRBV5-1 and TRBJ1-1, with D hard to call. Per the germline V gene, CDR1 is SGHRS and CDR2 is YFSETQ. CDR3 length equals 14 residues. V gave up 4 bases and J gave up 4 bases, with 14 bases separating them.

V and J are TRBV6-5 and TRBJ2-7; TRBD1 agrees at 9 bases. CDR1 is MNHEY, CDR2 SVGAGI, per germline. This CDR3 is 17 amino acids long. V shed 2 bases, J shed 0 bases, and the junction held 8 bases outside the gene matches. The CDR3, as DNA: TGTGCCAGCAGTTACAGGGTAGGGACAGGGTACTCCTACGAGCAGTACTTC. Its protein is CASSYRVGTGYSYEQYF.

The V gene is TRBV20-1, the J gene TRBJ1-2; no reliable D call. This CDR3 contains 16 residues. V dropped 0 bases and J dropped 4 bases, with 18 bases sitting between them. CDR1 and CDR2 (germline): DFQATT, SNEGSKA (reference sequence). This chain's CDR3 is CSARDREESEGYGYTF. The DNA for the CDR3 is TGCAGTGCTAGAGATCGGGAGGAATCAGAAGGCTATGGCTACACCTTC.

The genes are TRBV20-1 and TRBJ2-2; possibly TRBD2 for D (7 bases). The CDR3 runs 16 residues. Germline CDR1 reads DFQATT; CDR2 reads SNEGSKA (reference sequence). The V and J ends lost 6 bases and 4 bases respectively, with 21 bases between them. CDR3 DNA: TGCAGTGCGAAGGAGGAGGCGGGGGCTATCACCGGGGAGCTGTTTTTT. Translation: CSAKEEAGAITGELFF.

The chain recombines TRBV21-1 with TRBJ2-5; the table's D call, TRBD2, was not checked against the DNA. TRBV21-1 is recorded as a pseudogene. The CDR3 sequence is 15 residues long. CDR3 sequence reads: CASRRLAGNQETQYF. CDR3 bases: TGTGCCAGCAGGCGACTAGCGGGGAACCAAGAGACCCAGTACTTC.

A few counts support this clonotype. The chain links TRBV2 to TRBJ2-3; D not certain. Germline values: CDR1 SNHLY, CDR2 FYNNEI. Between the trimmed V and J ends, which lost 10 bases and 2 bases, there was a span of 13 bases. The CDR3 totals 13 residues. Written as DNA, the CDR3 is TGTGCCAAACGGACGGAGAACACAGATACGCAGTATTTT. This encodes CAKRTENTDTQYF.

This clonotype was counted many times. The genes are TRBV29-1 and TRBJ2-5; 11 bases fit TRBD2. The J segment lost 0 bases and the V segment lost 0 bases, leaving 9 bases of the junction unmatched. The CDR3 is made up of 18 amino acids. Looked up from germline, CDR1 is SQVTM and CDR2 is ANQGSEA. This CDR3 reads CSVEDDRLAGGYQETQYF. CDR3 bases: TGCAGCGTTGAAGATGATCGGCTAGCGGGGGGCTACCAAGAGACCCAGTACTTC. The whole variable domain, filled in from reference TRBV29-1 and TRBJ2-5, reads SAVISQKPSRDICQRGTSLTIQCQVDSQVTMMFWYRQQPGQSLTLIATANQGSEATYESGFVIDKFPISRPNLTFSTLTVSNMSPEDSSIYLCSVEDDRLAGGYQETQYFGPGTRLLVL.

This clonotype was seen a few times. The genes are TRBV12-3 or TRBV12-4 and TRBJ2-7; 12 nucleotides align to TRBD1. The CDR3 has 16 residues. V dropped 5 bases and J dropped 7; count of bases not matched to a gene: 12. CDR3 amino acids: CASSPNPGQGAQEQYF. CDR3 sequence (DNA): TGTGCCAGCAGTCCGAACCCGGGACAGGGGGCACAAGAGCAGTACTTC.

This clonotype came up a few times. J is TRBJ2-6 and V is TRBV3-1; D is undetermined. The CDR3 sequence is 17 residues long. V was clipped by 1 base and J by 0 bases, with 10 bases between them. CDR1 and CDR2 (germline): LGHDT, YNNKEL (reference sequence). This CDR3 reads CASSQVVSSSGANVLTF. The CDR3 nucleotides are TGTGCCAGCAGCCAAGTCGTCTCTAGCTCTGGGGCCAACGTCCTGACTTTC.

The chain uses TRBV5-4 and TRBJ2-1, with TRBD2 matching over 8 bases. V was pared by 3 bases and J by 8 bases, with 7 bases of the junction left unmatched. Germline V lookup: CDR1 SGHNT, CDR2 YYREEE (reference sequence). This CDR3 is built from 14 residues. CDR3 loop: CASSSTGLADEQFF. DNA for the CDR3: TGTGCCAGCAGCTCGACAGGACTAGCTGATGAGCAGTTCTTC.

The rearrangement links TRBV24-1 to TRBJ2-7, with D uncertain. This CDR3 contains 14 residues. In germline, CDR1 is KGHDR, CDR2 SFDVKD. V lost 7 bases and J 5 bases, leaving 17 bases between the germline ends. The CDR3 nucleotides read TGTGCCACCAGCGACGCTGGGATGTCCCACGAGCAGTACTTC. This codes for CATSDAGMSHEQYF.

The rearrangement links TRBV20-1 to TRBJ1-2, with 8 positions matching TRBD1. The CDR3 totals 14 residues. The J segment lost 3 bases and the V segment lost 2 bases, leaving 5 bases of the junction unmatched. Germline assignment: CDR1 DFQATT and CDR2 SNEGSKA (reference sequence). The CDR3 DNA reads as TGCAGTGCTAGACCTGGGGACAGGCACTATGGCTACACCTTC. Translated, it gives CSARPGDRHYGYTF.

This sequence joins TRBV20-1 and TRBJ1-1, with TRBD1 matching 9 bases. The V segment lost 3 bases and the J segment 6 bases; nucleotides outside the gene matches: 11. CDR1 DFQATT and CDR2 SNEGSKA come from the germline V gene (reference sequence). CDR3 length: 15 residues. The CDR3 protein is CSAREWLTGGPEAFF. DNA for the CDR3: TGCAGTGCTAGGGAATGGTTAACAGGGGGCCCTGAAGCTTTCTTT.

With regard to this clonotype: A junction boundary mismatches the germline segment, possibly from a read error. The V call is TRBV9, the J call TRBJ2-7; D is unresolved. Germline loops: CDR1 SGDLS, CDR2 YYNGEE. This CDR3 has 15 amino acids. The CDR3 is CASSPSDSSSHEQYF. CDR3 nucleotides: TGTGCCAGCAGCCCTTCTGATAGTAGCTCCCACGAGCAGTACTTC.